The sequence of this TCR beta chain was determined in a study of blood T cell repertoires in COVID-19. Method: immunoSEQ multiplex PCR; TCRdb's copy keeps in-frame clones and lacks some. Found here are 310,000 or so clones, 87% of them singletons; the top ten hold approximately 5%. The germline CDR1 and CDR2 sequences are SGHRS and YFSETQ. The CDR3 runs 15 residues. V gave up 5 bases and J gave up 5 bases; unmatched junction bases: 9. V gene TRBV5-1 combines with J gene TRBJ1-5; 8 bases fit TRBD1. The sample taken for sequencing was PBMCs or T cells enriched from blood (not recorded which). The sequence derives from a woman aged 30 to 39 who had recovered from COVID-19. The CDR3 coding sequence is TGCGCCAGCAGACCCGGGACAGGAGGTTATCAGCCCCAGCATTTT. It codes for CASRPGTGGYQPQHF.